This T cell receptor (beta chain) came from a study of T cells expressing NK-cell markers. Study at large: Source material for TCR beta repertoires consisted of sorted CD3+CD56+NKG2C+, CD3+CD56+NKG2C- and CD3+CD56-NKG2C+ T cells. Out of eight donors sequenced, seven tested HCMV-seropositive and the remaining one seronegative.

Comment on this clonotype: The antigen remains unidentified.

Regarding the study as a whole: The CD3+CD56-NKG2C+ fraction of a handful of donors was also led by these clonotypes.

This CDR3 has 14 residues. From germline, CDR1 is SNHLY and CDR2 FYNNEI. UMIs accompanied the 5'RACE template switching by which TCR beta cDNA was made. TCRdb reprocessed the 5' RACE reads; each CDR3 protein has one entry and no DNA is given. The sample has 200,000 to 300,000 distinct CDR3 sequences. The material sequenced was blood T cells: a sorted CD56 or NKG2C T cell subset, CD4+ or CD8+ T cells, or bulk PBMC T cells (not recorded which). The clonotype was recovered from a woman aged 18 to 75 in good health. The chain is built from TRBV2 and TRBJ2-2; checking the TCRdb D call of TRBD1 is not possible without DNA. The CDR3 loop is CASRTGPNTGELFF.